This is a list of T cell receptor beta chains from one sample in a study of early T cells in non-severe SARS-CoV-2 infection. MiXCR was run by TCRdb on the 5' RACE reads, yielding one entry per CDR3 protein. The profile shows 70,000 to 95,000 distinct CDR3 sequences, approximately 15% of them singletons. Source material: whole blood. The origin of the receptors is an adult who was a healthcare worker with PCR-confirmed SARS-CoV-2 infection or an uninfected control (not recorded which). CDR3s include the opening cysteine and the closing phenylalanine or tryptophan. The D gene is left open where the match is weak. Expanded clones get a size class; other rows say once, few or many, or leave the size out.

TRBD1,TRBJ1-5,TRBV7-8,many,CASSLHAGQVGVGNQPQHF,TGTGCCAGCAGCTTACACGCCGGACAGGTCGGCGTAGGCAATCAGCCCCAGCATTTT
.,TRBJ1-6,TRBV5-1,many,CASGKTRDSPLHF,TGCGCCAGCGGAAAAACAAGGGATTCACCCCTCCACTTT
.,TRBJ2-3,TRBV20-1,few,CSARGGPQDTQYF,TGCAGTGCTAGAGGAGGGCCGCAAGATACGCAGTATTTT
.,TRBJ1-1,TRBV10-1,.,CASSESRGGEAFF,TGCGCCAGCAGTGAGTCGCGGGGTGGTGAAGCTTTCTTT
TRBD1,TRBJ1-1,TRBV4-1,few,CASSPNPGTVNTEAFF,TGCGCCAGCAGCCCCAATCCCGGGACAGTAAACACTGAAGCTTTCTTT
TRBD2,TRBJ2-5,TRBV29-1,few,CSVVLAGGSETQYF,TGCAGCGTGGTGCTAGCGGGGGGCTCAGAGACCCAGTACTTC
.,TRBJ2-1,TRBV20-1,.,CSARGPDADVDEQFF,TGCAGTGCTAGAGGGCCGGACGCTGACGTGGATGAGCAGTTCTTC
TRBD1,TRBJ2-1,TRBV19,.,CASSIRQGVNEQFF,TGTGCCAGTAGTATTCGCCAGGGGGTCAATGAGCAGTTCTTC
.,TRBJ2-2,TRBV6-2/TRBV6-3,.,CASSRTLERNTGELFF,TGTGCCAGCAGCAGGACGCTCGAGAGGAACACCGGGGAGCTGTTTTTT
TRBD2,TRBJ2-3,TRBV12-3/TRBV12-4,many,CASSATLKAGGQDTRSYF,TGTGCCAGCAGCGCCACCCTTAAAGCGGGGGGCCAGGATACGCGCTCTTATTTT
.,TRBJ1-6,TRBV12-3/TRBV12-4,.,CASSFVGSNSPLHF,TGTGCCAGCAGTTTTGTGGGCTCCAATTCACCCCTCCACTTT
.,TRBJ1-2,TRBV6-5,.,CASSYSSGGYTF,TGTGCCAGCAGTTACTCATCAGGAGGCTACACCTTC
.,TRBJ1-4,TRBV6-6,few,CASNQGLLTNEKLFF,TGTGCCAGCAACCAGGGTCTACTTACTAATGAAAAACTGTTTTTT
.,TRBJ2-5,TRBV29-1,few,CSVVGQQETQYF,TGCAGCGTTGTGGGCCAGCAAGAGACCCAGTACTTC
.,TRBJ2-3,TRBV7-7,.,CASSLRQGGSDTQYF,TGTGCCAGCAGCTTAAGGCAGGGGGGCTCAGATACGCAGTATTTT
TRBD2,TRBJ2-1,TRBV27,.,CASTWRGGLNEQFF,TGTGCCAGCACCTGGCGGGGGGGCCTAAATGAGCAGTTCTTC
TRBD1,TRBJ2-5,TRBV2,many,CASGGRQGQETQYF,TGTGCCAGCGGTGGGAGACAGGGACAAGAGACCCAGTACTTC
TRBD1,TRBJ1-4,TRBV11-2,.,CASSLSGTVNEKLFF,TGTGCCAGCAGCTTATCCGGGACAGTTAATGAAAAACTGTTTTTT
TRBD1,TRBJ2-6,TRBV5-1,.,CASSFTTGRPGSGANVLTF,TGCGCCAGCAGCTTTACGACAGGGCGTCCTGGCTCTGGGGCCAACGTCCTGACTTTC
.,TRBJ2-1,TRBV7-9,few,CASSLGTRAPDNEQFF,TGTGCCAGCAGCTTAGGTACGAGGGCACCAGACAATGAGCAGTTCTTC
TRBD2,TRBJ2-3,TRBV30,.,CAFRAGGGTDTQYF,TGTGCCTTTCGAGCGGGGGGCGGCACAGATACGCAGTATTTT
TRBD2,TRBJ2-5,TRBV12-3/TRBV12-4,few,CASSPSGVTKTQYF,TGTGCCAGCAGTCCTAGCGGGGTCACGAAGACCCAGTACTTC
.,TRBJ2-2,TRBV12-3/TRBV12-4,.,CASSWTANTGELFF,TGTGCCAGCAGTTGGACAGCTAACACCGGGGAGCTGTTTTTT
TRBD2,TRBJ2-1,TRBV4-2,.,CASSQAAGVTNEQFF,TGTGCCAGCAGCCAAGCTGCGGGGGTAACCAATGAGCAGTTCTTC
.,TRBJ1-1,TRBV6-6,few,CASSTGNLNTEAFF,TGTGCCAGCAGTACAGGGAACCTGAACACTGAAGCTTTCTTT
.,TRBJ2-5,TRBV7-6,.,CASSLGKLETQYF,TGTGCCAGCAGCTTAGGGAAATTGGAGACCCAGTACTTC
.,TRBJ1-1,TRBV5-1,few,CASSFRGRENTEAFF,TGCGCCAGCAGCTTTCGGGGCAGGGAGAACACTGAAGCTTTCTTT
TRBD1,TRBJ1-4,TRBV7-9,.,CASSVDRGVEKLFF,TGTGCCAGCAGCGTCGACAGGGGAGTCGAAAAACTGTTTTTT
.,TRBJ2-3,TRBV4-2,few,CASSQDGPWADTQYF,TGTGCCAGCAGCCAAGATGGGCCTTGGGCAGATACGCAGTATTTT
.,TRBJ2-3,TRBV6-4,.,CASSEFRADTQYF,TGTGCCAGCAGCGAGTTTAGGGCAGATACGCAGTATTTT
TRBD1,TRBJ2-1,TRBV3-1,few,CASSHWDSKVHEQFF,TGTGCCAGCAGCCATTGGGACAGTAAGGTCCATGAGCAGTTCTTC
.,TRBJ2-5,TRBV5-1,many,CASSSARTSKETQYF,TGCGCCAGCAGCAGCGCCCGGACTTCTAAAGAGACCCAGTACTTC
.,TRBJ1-1,TRBV9,few,CASSVAAGNTEAFF,TGTGCCAGCAGCGTAGCTGCAGGGAACACTGAAGCTTTCTTT
TRBD2,TRBJ2-2,TRBV11-2,.,CAVGGLAGHTGELFF,TGTGCCGTCGGGGGGCTAGCGGGTCACACCGGGGAGCTGTTTTTT
TRBD2,TRBJ2-3,TRBV9,few,CASSAGLAGGPTDTQYF,TGTGCCAGCAGCGCCGGACTAGCGGGGGGGCCCACAGATACGCAGTATTTT
.,TRBJ2-1,TRBV6-2/TRBV6-3,.,CASSPQLLQNEQFF,TGTGCCAGCAGCCCCCAGCTTTTGCAGAATGAGCAGTTCTTC
TRBD1,TRBJ1-1,TRBV4-2,few,CASSQADRGTEAFF,TGTGCCAGCAGCCAGGCGGACAGGGGCACTGAAGCTTTCTTT
.,TRBJ2-5,TRBV19,few,CASKVRGGLETQYF,TGTGCCAGTAAGGTCCGAGGGGGACTAGAGACCCAGTACTTC
.,TRBJ2-1,TRBV20-1,few,CSARLPPGNEQFF,TGCAGTGCTAGACTGCCTCCGGGTAATGAGCAGTTCTTC
.,TRBJ2-1,TRBV6-5,many,CASTRDTYNEQFF,TGTGCCAGCACCCGGGACACTTACAATGAGCAGTTCTTC
.,TRBJ1-2,TRBV10-2,.,CASSEWGPENYTF,TGCGCCAGCAGTGAGTGGGGGCCTGAGAACTACACCTTC
.,TRBJ1-2,TRBV7-2,few,CASSLVYASNYGYTF,TGTGCCAGCAGCTTAGTGTACGCTTCTAACTATGGCTACACCTTC
.,TRBJ1-6,TRBV6-6,.,CASLPNGLSNSPLHF,TGTGCCAGCCTACCTAATGGGCTTTCTAATTCACCCCTCCACTTT
.,TRBJ1-2,TRBV7-2,many,CASSYTANYGYTF,TGTGCCAGCAGCTACACCGCTAACTATGGCTACACCTTC
TRBD1,TRBJ1-4,TRBV6-5,few,CASRRGQGGEKLFF,TGTGCCAGCAGACGGGGACAGGGGGGTGAAAAACTGTTTTTT
.,TRBJ1-2,TRBV12-3/TRBV12-4,.,CASSFEGHGGYTF,TGTGCCAGCAGTTTTGAAGGGCACGGTGGCTACACCTTC
.,TRBJ2-1,TRBV9,.,CASSVKGSYNEQFF,TGTGCCAGCAGCGTTAAGGGCTCCTACAATGAGCAGTTCTTC
TRBD1,TRBJ1-6,TRBV5-6,few,CASSSFGDRGNSPLHF,TGTGCCAGCAGCTCCTTCGGGGACAGGGGAAATTCACCCCTCCACTTT
.,TRBJ2-3,TRBV28,many,CASNLSGHTQYF,TGTGCCAGCAATTTATCGGGCCATACGCAGTATTTT